This T cell receptor beta chain originates from a study of T cells in localized non-small cell lung cancer. Whole-study results and caveats: Clonality of T cells reached its maximum in uninvolved adjacent lung, surpassing tumor. Longer overall survival was linked to higher blood T cell density. Detection in adjacent lung was observed for a median around 50 of the top 100 tumor clones.

In the case of this clone: Its specificity is not known.

TCRdb keeps only in-frame clones here, not all; method: immunoSEQ multiplex PCR. The sample records approximately 30,000 clones, around nine tenths being singletons. The length of the CDR3 is 14 residues. Trimming left V 5 bases short and J 1 base short, with 11 bases between. Germline V gene data show CDR1 as SGHNT and CDR2 as YENEEA. The receptor's source is a woman aged 40-70 years with stage I lung adenocarcinoma. The sequenced sample was peripheral blood, obtained before any cancer treatment. The V and J genes are TRBV11-3 and TRBJ1-1; TRBD1 might be the D (6 bases). In DNA form, the CDR3 reads TGTGCCAGCAGCCGGGGACAATCGAACACTGAAGCTTTCTTT. Protein sequence: CASSRGQSNTEAFF.